This T cell receptor beta chain was captured in a study of blood T cells in healthy people across ages (dated by TCRdb to the mid-2010s). For the wider study: Template switching captured roughly one uniquely barcoded TCR beta cDNA molecule per two T cells in model experiments. To avoid experimental bias, donors of different ages were distributed randomly across sequencing lanes. For two donors (one aged 18 to 30 and one aged 80 or older), the study analyzed two additional independent replicas of 1 million unique cDNA reads from the same blood draw. Donors were grouped into four age groups: young (average approximately 15 years), middle-aged (around 39), aged (around 60) and long-lived (about 82). To track age-related changes in TCR beta repertoire diversity, the study relied on deep sequencing normalized with unique cDNA molecular identifiers.

A word on this clonotype: Its binding antigen is unknown. Base-call qualities are not available, and no considerably larger clone is one nucleotide away.

V gives up 7 bases and J gives up 1 base, and the segment between their germline ends measures 17 bases. There are 16 amino acids in the CDR3, from cysteine to phenylalanine inclusive. Only the CDR3 region is kept as DNA, spanning 48 bases read in frame from base 1. Library preparation employed 5' RACE. The reads were generated on an Illumina HiSeq 2500. A second PCR of 7 to 11 cycles was run with a J-beta primer mix and a sample-barcoded 5' primer. A template-switch 5' adaptor carrying 12 random nucleotides introduced a unique molecular identifier onto each TCR beta cDNA molecule. Each sample yielded at least 2.5 million CDR3-containing paired-end reads. All of the RNA was converted into first-strand cDNA using the Mint cDNA synthesis kit, with a TRBC-specific oligonucleotide serving as the primer. After uracil-DNA glycosylase treatment, a first 18-cycle PCR used universal primers M1SS and BC2_uni_R on all cDNA. Per the authors' processing: For normalization, 1 million high-quality reads were randomly selected from each sample, with every read carrying a distinct molecular identifier. Instead of being binned into consensus sequences, reads with shared molecular identifiers were discarded. MiTCR, set to a Q25 quality threshold and the strictest error-elimination algorithm, was used for CDR3 identification, clonotype clustering and error correction. A nonparametric unseen species model with Euler transformation was used to estimate lower-bound total TCR beta diversity. TCRdb reanalyzed the raw reads on its own, using fastp at Q25 for trimming and MiXCR for clone calling, and kept in-frame beta chains. Merged by CDR3 protein, the rows form single entries marked with the most common genes and DNA. What appears here as the V and J calls and clone size reflects TCRdb's work, not the paper's. The sample profile shows about 720,000 distinct CDR3 sequences; about a fifth of them were found once. Of the sample, roughly a fifth falls within the top ten clones.

Overall study outcomes, separate from this receptor: Total diversity estimates from one million sequenced T cells were considered lower bounds and underestimates. As age increased, observed TCR beta diversity per million T cells dropped in a roughly linear way, and a significant reduction was already evident by age 40. The percentage of naive T cells measured by flow cytometry correlated strongly with observed TCR beta diversity. Compared with the aged group, more naive CD4+ T cells, fewer expanded clones and increased TCR diversity were shown by the long-lived group, suggesting age selection. The CMV infection status of donors was not known, potentially confounding age-related changes in expanded clonotypes. Bulk unsorted PBMC profiling prevented conclusive comparison of naive and antigen-experienced compartments.

The donors were 40 or so Caucasian individuals from Russia, aged roughly 6 to 100 years, who were systemically healthy. About 10 milliliters of peripheral blood were collected from each donor into EDTA-treated Vacutainer tubes. PBMCs were isolated by Ficoll-Paque density-gradient centrifugation, with at least 6 million obtained per sample. Trizol reagent was used to extract total RNA from the PBMCs, yielding at least 6 micrograms per sample. For every donor, flow cytometry on a PBMC aliquot measured the percentage of naive CD45RAhigh/CD27high T cells. The chain is assembled from TRBV12-3 or TRBV12-4 and TRBJ2-1; TRBD2 is perhaps the D gene, given 5 matching bases. Sequenced input: blood. The source of this sequence is a man between 65 and 85 years old in good health. The DNA sequence is as follows: TGTGCCAGCAACCCCAGCGTCCGGGAATCCTACAATGAGCAGTTCTTC. Translated, this gives CASNPSVRESYNEQFF.